This T cell receptor beta chain derives from a study of T cell repertoires in cytomegalovirus infection. The sample holds many counts of this clonotype. Its specificity is unknown. MiXCR was run by TCRdb on the reads, yielding one entry per CDR3 protein. This sample carries more than 90,000 distinct CDR3 sequences, about 9.5% of them seen once, and the ten largest clones take around 33%. The sample taken for sequencing was PBMCs, sequenced either directly or after in vitro stimulation (not recorded which). This sequence originates from a human donor in good health (CMV status not recorded). Some clones in this sample may be carry-over from other donors' samples.

The CDR3 reads CASSPLRDGMNTEAFF. The CDR3, as DNA: TGTGCCAGCAGCCCGCTCCGGGACGGGATGAACACTGAAGCTTTCTTT. V usage is TRBV7-6 and J usage is TRBJ1-1, with D perhaps matching TRBD1 (5 bases). The germline V gene has CDR1 SGHVS and CDR2 FNYEAQ. V was shortened by 5 bases and J by 0 bases, with 16 bases between the two germline ends. The CDR3 sequence is 16 residues long.